These 27 T cell receptor beta chains were sequenced from one sample in a study of post-analysis software for immune sequencing data. Study-wide points: Among about 5 TRBV segments more frequent in patients than controls were TRBV5-6, TRBV5-1 and TRBV20-1.

TCR beta cDNA libraries included unique molecular identifiers. TCRdb reprocessed the PCR reads with MiXCR, giving one entry per CDR3 protein. The table has approximately 630,000 distinct CDR3 sequences, approximately 59% seen once; the top ten hold roughly 10%. The antigens of these receptors remain unknown. Sequences were obtained from blood. These TCRs come from a girl aged 2 to 10 with multiple sclerosis.

About this clonotype: This sequence may be a read error, since a much larger clone differs from it by one base. The chain links TRBV12-3 or TRBV12-4 to TRBJ2-7, with 9 nucleotides matching TRBD1. CDR3 length equals 14 residues. The CDR3 spells CASSLDRGDYKQYF. The CDR3 region has the DNA TGTGCCAGCAGTTTGGACAGGGGAGACTACAAGCAGTACTTC.

This clonotype was counted between two and nine times. The chain carries TRBV12-3 or TRBV12-4 and TRBJ2-5; 9 nucleotides agree with TRBD2. The J call may be incorrect, as the DNA end agrees better with TRBJ2-7. The CDR3 runs to 14 residues. The CDR3: CASSLLAGTSEQYF. DNA of the CDR3: TGTGCCAGCAGTCTTCTAGCGGGAACTTCCGAGCAGTACTTC.

This chain joins TRBV4-1 and TRBJ1-1; D is possibly TRBD1 (5 bases). Germline V CDR1 and CDR2: MGHRA, YSYEKL. V gave up 4 bases and J gave up 0 bases, with 12 bases separating them. CDR3 size: 15 residues. The CDR3 nucleotides read TGCGCCAGCAGCCCTCGGGACCGATTGAACACTGAAGCTTTCTTT. Translated: CASSPRDRLNTEAFF.

The sample holds a few counts of this clonotype. The V gene is TRBV29-1, the J gene TRBJ2-5; 7 bases are a match to TRBD1. Trimming removed 3 bases from V and 5 bases from J; junction bases left unmatched: 12. In germline, CDR1 is SQVTM, CDR2 ANQGSEA. The CDR3 has 15 amino acids. This CDR3 is CSVDLLPGQWETQYF. The CDR3 DNA reads TGCAGCGTTGATCTGCTTCCGGGACAGTGGGAGACCCAGTACTTC.

The chain employs TRBV6-1 and TRBJ2-1, with D perhaps matching TRBD2 (6 bases). The CDR3 covers 16 residues. Germline loops: CDR1 MNHNS, CDR2 SASEGT. The germline V and J ends were trimmed by 8 bases and 2 bases, with 19 bases remaining between them. The CDR3 nucleotides read TGTGCCAGCGTAGATCTGGGGGGAGCCCCCTACAATGAGCAGTTCTTC. Protein sequence: CASVDLGGAPYNEQFF.

The rearrangement joins TRBV3-1 to TRBJ2-1, with D perhaps matching TRBD1 (6 bases). CDR3 size: 15 residues. Germline V CDR1 and CDR2: LGHDT, YNNKEL (reference sequence). With 6 bases removed from V and 10 bases from J, the gap between germline ends came to 22 bases. This CDR3 reads CASRDRDTGSQEQFF. The CDR3 DNA reads as TGTGCCAGCAGGGACCGGGACACAGGATCCCAGGAGCAGTTCTTC.

In DNA form, the CDR3 reads TGTGCCAGCAGTCCCACAGGGAAGGTGGTCTACACCTTC. As protein: CASSPTGKVVYTF. The chain is built from TRBV12-3 or TRBV12-4 and TRBJ1-2, with a weak D call TRBD1 (6 bases). V was trimmed by 5 bases and J by 10 bases, leaving 17 bases between them. This CDR3 is built from 13 residues.

J is TRBJ2-1 and V is TRBV30; D is undetermined. CDR1 is GTSNPN and CDR2 is SVGIG in the germline V gene (reference sequence). V was clipped by 2 bases and J by 4 bases, with 12 bases between them. This CDR3 contains 14 residues. The CDR3, as DNA: TGTGCCTGGAGTAACGGGTCTTCGTACAATGAGCAGTTCTTC. Protein: CAWSNGSSYNEQFF.

The chain carries TRBV27 and TRBJ2-3, with TRBD1 matching 11 bases. The CDR3 consists of 17 residues. V was pared by 3 bases and J by 2 bases, with 7 bases of the junction left unmatched. Germline values: CDR1 MNHEY, CDR2 SMNVEV (reference sequence). CDR3 sequence reads: CASSFHGTGGYTDTQYF. DNA for the CDR3: TGTGCCAGCAGTTTTCACGGGACAGGGGGATACACAGATACGCAGTATTTT.

The chain recombines TRBV29-1 with TRBJ2-4, with 10 bases aligning to TRBD1. This CDR3 is 15 amino acids long. The germline gives CDR1 SQVTM, CDR2 ANQGSEA. V was pared by 6 bases and J by 0 bases, with 5 bases of the junction left unmatched. This chain's CDR3 is CSVGTGVLAKNIQYF. The DNA for the CDR3 is TGCAGCGTGGGGACAGGGGTTCTAGCCAAAAACATTCAGTACTTC.

The chain carries TRBV6-5 and TRBJ1-1; TRBD1 matches 7 bases. The CDR3 is made up of 18 amino acids. Germline loops: CDR1 MNHEY, CDR2 SVGAGI. V gave up 2 bases and J gave up 0 bases; unmatched junction bases: 12. This chain's CDR3 is CASSYPKKGGQLNTEAFF. CDR3 DNA: TGTGCCAGCAGTTACCCGAAAAAGGGGGGACAGCTGAACACTGAAGCTTTCTTT.

V and J are TRBV5-1 and TRBJ2-3; D might be TRBD2 (6 bases). The CDR3 is 14 amino acids. Germline V gene data show CDR1 as SGHRS and CDR2 as YFSETQ. Trimming took off 4 bases at V and 4 bases at J, with 13 bases between the two ends. The CDR3 loop reads CASSPPTRPDTQYF. The CDR3 DNA follows: TGCGCCAGCAGCCCACCGACTAGGCCAGATACGCAGTATTTT.

The chain employs TRBV7-2 and TRBJ2-1, with a possible D match to TRBD2 (7 bases). This CDR3 contains 15 residues. CDR1 is SGHTA, CDR2 FQGNSA, per germline. The germline V and J ends were trimmed by 7 bases and 3 bases, with 16 bases remaining between them. Here the CDR3 reads CASTQAGANYNEQFF. Here the CDR3 DNA reads TGTGCCAGCACTCAGGCGGGGGCCAACTACAATGAGCAGTTCTTC.

The J gene is TRBJ2-3, the V gene TRBV28; D might be TRBD2 (6 bases). Germline CDR1 MDHEN, CDR2 SYDVKM. Trimming shortened V by 6 bases and J by 0 bases, and 16 bases separated the two germline ends. The CDR3 has 16 residues. The CDR3 region has the DNA TGTGCCAGCAGCGCCCCTGCGGGGACTAGCACAGATACGCAGTATTTT. This translates into CASSAPAGTSTDTQYF.

The chain is built from TRBV20-1 and TRBJ2-3, with TRBD2 matching 13 bases. CDR1 DFQATT and CDR2 SNEGSKA come from the germline V gene (reference sequence). The V and J ends lost 5 bases and 9 bases, in that order; junction bases with no gene match: 14. This CDR3 region has 16 residues. The CDR3 DNA sequence: TGCAGTGCTGCACAGACAACTAGCGGGGGGGCGTGGACGCAGTATTTT. As protein: CSAAQTTSGGAWTQYF.

V and J are TRBV4-1 and TRBJ2-1; 10 bases fit TRBD2. Germline V lookup: CDR1 MGHRA, CDR2 YSYEKL. CDR3 length: 15 amino acids. With V trimmed by 4 bases and J by 10 bases, 10 bases remained unmatched. CDR3 bases: TGCGCCAGCAGCCTCCAGGGACTAGCGACAGAAGAGCAGTTCTTC. Encoded protein: CASSLQGLATEEQFF.

This clonotype was picked up a small number of times. The V call is TRBV4-3, the J call TRBJ2-3, with 12 bases lining up with TRBD2. From germline, CDR1 is LGHNA and CDR2 YSLEER. This CDR3 contains 17 residues. The ends lost 1 base at V and 1 base at J; junction bases unmatched: 3. CDR3 amino acids: CASSQGLAGGGTDTQYF. The CDR3 DNA follows: TGCGCCAGCAGCCAAGGGCTAGCGGGGGGGGGCACAGATACGCAGTATTTT.

This clonotype was recorded only once. The chain couples TRBV7-9 to TRBJ1-4, with unresolved D. V lost 6 bases and J lost 6, with 14 bases in between. Germline-derived CDR1 and CDR2 are SEHNR and FQNEAQ (reference sequence). The CDR3 sequence is 14 residues long. CDR3 sequence (DNA): TGTGCCAGCAGTCCCTTCGGCGGTGATGAAAAACTGTTTTTT. Translation gives CASSPFGGDEKLFF. Full variable domain (missing parts from reference TRBV7-9 and TRBJ1-4): DTGVSQNPRHKITKRGQNVTFRCDPISEHNRLYWYRQTLGQGPEFLTYFQNEAQLEKSRLLSDRFSAERPKGSFSTLEIQRTEQGDSAMYLCASSPFGGDEKLFFGSGTQLSVL.

The chain recombines TRBV30 with TRBJ2-7; D unclear. Judging by the DNA end, TRBJ2-5 fits better; the J call may be wrong. CDR1 GTSNPN and CDR2 SVGIG come from the germline V gene (reference sequence). The CDR3 has 15 amino acids. CDR3 sequence: CAWTPSKGTVETQYF. The CDR3 region has the DNA TGTGCCTGGACTCCATCGAAGGGAACAGTCGAGACCCAGTACTTC.

The V call is TRBV12-3 or TRBV12-4, the J call TRBJ1-2; D not resolved. Trimming removed 2 bases from V and 8 bases from J, with 12 bases in between. This CDR3 contains 13 residues. Here the CDR3 DNA reads TGTGCCAGCAGTTTACGGTCCCAGGACGGCTACACCTTC. Its translation is CASSLRSQDGYTF.

The CDR3 sequence is CASSYSGDREETQYF. The DNA for the CDR3 is TGTGCCAGCAGTTACTCTGGGGACAGGGAAGAGACCCAGTACTTC. V gene TRBV6-5 combines with J gene TRBJ2-5; TRBD1 matches 9 bases. Germline CDR1 is MNHEY and CDR2 is SVGAGI. The CDR3 extends over 15 amino acids. V lost 0 bases to trimming and J lost 3 bases; unmatched junction nucleotides: 2.

This chain links TRBV3-1 with TRBJ1-2, with TRBD1 as a possible D gene (5 bases). V lost 0 bases to trimming and J lost 4 bases, with 12 bases between them. Germline CDR1 reads LGHDT; CDR2 reads YNNKEL (reference sequence). The CDR3 is 15 residues long. CDR3 sequence: CASSQDGGGGYGYTF. The CDR3, as DNA: TGTGCCAGCAGCCAAGATGGCGGCGGGGGCTATGGCTACACCTTC.

V gene TRBV2 combines with J gene TRBJ2-5; D might be TRBD2 (5 bases). The CDR3 runs 13 residues. Germline CDR1 reads SNHLY; CDR2 reads FYNNEI. Deletions cut 6 bases from V and 1 base from J, with 9 bases between. The CDR3 loop reads CASRSGIQETQYF. The CDR3, as DNA: TGTGCCAGCAGAAGCGGCATCCAAGAGACCCAGTACTTC.

This rearrangement joins TRBV5-1 to TRBJ2-7; a possible D gene is TRBD2 (6 bases). Trimming removed 1 base at V and 4 bases at J, with 15 bases between. CDR3 length equals 15 residues. CDR1 is SGHRS, CDR2 YFSETQ, per germline. The CDR3 region has the DNA TGCGCCAGCAGCTTGTGGACGGGGGAGAATTACGAGCAGTACTTC. As protein: CASSLWTGENYEQYF. Drawing the rest from reference TRBV5-1 and TRBJ2-7, the complete variable domain is KAGVTQTPRYLIKTRGQQVTLSCSPISGHRSVSWYQQTPGQGLQFLFEYFSETQRNKGNFPGRFSGRQFSNSRSEMNVSTLELGDSALYLCASSLWTGENYEQYFGPGTRLTVT.

The chain links TRBV30 to TRBJ2-5; possible D gene TRBD2, 6 bases. The CDR3 runs to 15 residues. V was trimmed by 2 bases and J by 4 bases, leaving 17 bases between them. From germline, CDR1 is GTSNPN and CDR2 SVGIG (reference sequence). As DNA, the CDR3 is TGTGCCTGGAGTCCAGGTGACGGGGGAGGAGAGACCCAGTACTTC. It codes for CAWSPGDGGGETQYF.

This clonotype appeared a few times. This sequence joins TRBV20-1 and TRBJ2-1; D might be TRBD2 (6 bases). The CDR3 runs 14 residues. V was cut by 1 base and J by 3 bases, with 10 bases left in between. The germline gives CDR1 DFQATT, CDR2 SNEGSKA (reference sequence). CDR3 sequence reads: CSARVAGLYNEQFF. The DNA for the CDR3 is TGCAGTGCTAGAGTCGCGGGGCTCTACAATGAGCAGTTCTTC.

The gene calls are TRBV7-6 and TRBJ1-3; 7 bases map to TRBD1. In germline, CDR1 is SGHVS, CDR2 FNYEAQ. Trimming took 5 bases from V and 3 from J; bases not matched to a gene: 4. CDR3 length: 14 residues. The CDR3 loop is CASSPDRVGNTIYF. The DNA for the CDR3 is TGTGCCAGCAGCCCTGACAGGGTTGGAAACACCATATATTTT.